The subject of this entry is one T cell receptor (beta chain). The antigen is not known. This sample was included in a study of cytomegalovirus exposure and HLA in healthy donors. Study context: There were 117 million unique TCR beta sequences, drawn from 150 million to 200 million T cells, in an earlier analysis.

Though probably carrying unrecorded immune exposures, donors were nominally healthy at sampling. The PCR contained 60 Vbeta and 13 Jbeta primers. This table comes from immunoSEQ multiplex PCR, and its TCRdb copy is limited to in-frame clones, with some not included. Of 140,000 or so clones in the sample, around 84% were seen once. Broader study findings: In a later analysis, compared with equally common non-associated chains, HLA-associated beta chains were more expanded. Across donors, most TCRs were seen rarely, yet some public ones were widespread.

The CDR3 sequence is 14 residues long. Germline V gene sequence: CDR1 ENHRY, CDR2 SYGVKD. V trimming: 5 bases; J trimming: 3 bases; junction bases outside the gene matches: 6. This TCR derives from a boy aged 2 to 10 in good health and CMV-seronegative. The sequencing sample was made of PBMCs. The chain carries TRBV10-3 and TRBJ1-2, with 7 bases lining up with TRBD1. In DNA, the CDR3 is TGTGCCATCAGTAAAACTCAGGGGGACTATGGCTACACCTTC. Encoded protein: CAISKTQGDYGYTF.